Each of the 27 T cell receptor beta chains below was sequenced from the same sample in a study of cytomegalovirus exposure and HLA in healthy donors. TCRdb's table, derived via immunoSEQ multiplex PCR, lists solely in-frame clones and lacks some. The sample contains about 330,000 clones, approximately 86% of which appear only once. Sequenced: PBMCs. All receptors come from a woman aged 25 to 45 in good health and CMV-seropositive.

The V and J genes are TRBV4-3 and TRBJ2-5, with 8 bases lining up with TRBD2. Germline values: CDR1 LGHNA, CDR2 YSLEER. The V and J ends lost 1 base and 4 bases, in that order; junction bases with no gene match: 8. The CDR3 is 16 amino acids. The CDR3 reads CASSQGGGSTAETQYF. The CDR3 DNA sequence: TGCGCCAGCAGCCAAGGCGGGGGGTCCACGGCAGAGACCCAGTACTTC.

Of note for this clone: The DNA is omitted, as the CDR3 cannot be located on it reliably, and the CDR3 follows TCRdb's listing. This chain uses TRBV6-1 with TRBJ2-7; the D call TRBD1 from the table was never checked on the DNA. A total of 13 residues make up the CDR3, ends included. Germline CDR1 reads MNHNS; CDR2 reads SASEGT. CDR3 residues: CASILGQGYEQYF.

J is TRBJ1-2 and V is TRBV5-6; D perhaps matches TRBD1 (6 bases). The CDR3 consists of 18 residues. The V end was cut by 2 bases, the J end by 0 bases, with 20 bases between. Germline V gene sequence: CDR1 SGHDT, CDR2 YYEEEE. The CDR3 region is CASSFFPAPQGTNYGYTF. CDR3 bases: TGTGCCAGCAGCTTTTTTCCTGCCCCACAGGGTACTAACTATGGCTACACCTTC. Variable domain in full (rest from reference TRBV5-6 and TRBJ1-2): DAGVTQSPTHLIKTRGQQVTLRCSPKSGHDTVSWYQQALGQGPQFIFQYYEEEERQRGNFPDRFSGHQFPNYSSELNVNALLLGDSALYLCASSFFPAPQGTNYGYTFGSGTRLTVV.

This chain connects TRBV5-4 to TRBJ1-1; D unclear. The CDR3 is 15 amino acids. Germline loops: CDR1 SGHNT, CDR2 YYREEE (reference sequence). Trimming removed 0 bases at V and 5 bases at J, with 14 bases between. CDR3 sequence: CASSLGQVSLTEAFF. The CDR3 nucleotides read TGTGCCAGCAGCTTGGGCCAGGTTAGCTTGACTGAAGCTTTCTTT.

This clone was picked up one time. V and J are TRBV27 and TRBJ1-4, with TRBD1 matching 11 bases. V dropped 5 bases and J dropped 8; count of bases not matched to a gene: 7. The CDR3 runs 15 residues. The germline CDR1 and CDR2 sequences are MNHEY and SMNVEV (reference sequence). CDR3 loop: CASSPSDRGREKLFF. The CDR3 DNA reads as TGTGCCAGCAGTCCCTCGGACAGGGGGCGAGAAAAACTGTTTTTT.

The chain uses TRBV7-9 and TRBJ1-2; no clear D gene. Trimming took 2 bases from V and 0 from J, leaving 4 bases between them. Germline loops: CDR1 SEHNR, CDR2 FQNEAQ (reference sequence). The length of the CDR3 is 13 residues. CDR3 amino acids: CASSLPANYGYTF. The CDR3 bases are TGTGCCAGCAGCTTACCAGCTAACTATGGCTACACCTTC.

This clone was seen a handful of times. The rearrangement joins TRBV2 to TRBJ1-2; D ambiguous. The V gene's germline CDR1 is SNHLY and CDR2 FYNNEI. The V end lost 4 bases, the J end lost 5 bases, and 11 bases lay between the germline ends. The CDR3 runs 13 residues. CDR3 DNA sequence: TGTGCCAGCAGTGGAAGCATAACTTATGGCTACACCTTC. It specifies CASSGSITYGYTF.

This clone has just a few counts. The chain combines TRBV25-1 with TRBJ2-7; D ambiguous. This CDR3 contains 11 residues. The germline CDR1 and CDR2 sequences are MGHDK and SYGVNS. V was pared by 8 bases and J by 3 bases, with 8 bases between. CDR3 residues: CASLGDYEQYF. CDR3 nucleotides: TGTGCCAGCCTTGGGGACTACGAGCAGTACTTC.

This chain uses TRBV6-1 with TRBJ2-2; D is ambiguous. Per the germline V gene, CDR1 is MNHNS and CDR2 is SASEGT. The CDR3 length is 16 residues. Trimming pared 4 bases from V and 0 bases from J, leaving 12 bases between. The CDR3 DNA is TGTGCCAGCAGTGTTCGACCACCTCCGAACACCGGGGAGCTGTTTTTT. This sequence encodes CASSVRPPPNTGELFF.

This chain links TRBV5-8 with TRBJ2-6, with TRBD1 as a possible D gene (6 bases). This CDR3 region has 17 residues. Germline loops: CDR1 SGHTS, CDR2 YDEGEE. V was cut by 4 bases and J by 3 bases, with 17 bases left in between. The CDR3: CASSVQGPPFGANVLTF. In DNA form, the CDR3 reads TGTGCCAGCAGCGTGCAGGGGCCGCCCTTTGGGGCCAACGTCCTGACTTTC.

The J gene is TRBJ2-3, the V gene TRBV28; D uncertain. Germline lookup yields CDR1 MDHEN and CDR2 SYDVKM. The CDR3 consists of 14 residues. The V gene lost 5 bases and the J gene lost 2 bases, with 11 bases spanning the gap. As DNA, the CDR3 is TGTGCCAGCAGTCTACTGGGGAACACAGATACGCAGTATTTT. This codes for CASSLLGNTDTQYF.

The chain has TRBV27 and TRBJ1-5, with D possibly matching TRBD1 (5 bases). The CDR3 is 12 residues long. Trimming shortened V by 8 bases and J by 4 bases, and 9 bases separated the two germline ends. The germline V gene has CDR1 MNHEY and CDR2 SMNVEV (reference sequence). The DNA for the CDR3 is TGTGCCAGCGGGACTGGGAATCAGCCCCAGCATTTT. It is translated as CASGTGNQPQHF.

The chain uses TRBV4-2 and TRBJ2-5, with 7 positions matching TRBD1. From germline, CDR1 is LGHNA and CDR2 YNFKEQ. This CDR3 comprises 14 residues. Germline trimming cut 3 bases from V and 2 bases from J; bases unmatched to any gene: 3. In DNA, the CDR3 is TGTGCCAGCAGCCATGCACAGGGGCAAGAGACCCAGTACTTC. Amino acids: CASSHAQGQETQYF.

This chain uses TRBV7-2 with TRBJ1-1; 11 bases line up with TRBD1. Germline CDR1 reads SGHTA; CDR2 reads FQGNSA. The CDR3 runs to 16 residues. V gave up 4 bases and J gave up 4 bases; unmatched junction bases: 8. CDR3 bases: TGTGCCAGCAGCTGGCGGACAGGGGGCCGCGGCACTGAAGCTTTCTTT. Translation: CASSWRTGGRGTEAFF.

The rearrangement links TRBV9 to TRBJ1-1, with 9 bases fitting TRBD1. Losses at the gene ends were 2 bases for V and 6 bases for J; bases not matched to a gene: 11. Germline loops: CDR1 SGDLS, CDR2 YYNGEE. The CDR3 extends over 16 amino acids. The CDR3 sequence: CASSVATGGLSSEAFF. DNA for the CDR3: TGTGCCAGCAGCGTCGCAACAGGGGGCCTGAGCTCTGAAGCTTTCTTT.

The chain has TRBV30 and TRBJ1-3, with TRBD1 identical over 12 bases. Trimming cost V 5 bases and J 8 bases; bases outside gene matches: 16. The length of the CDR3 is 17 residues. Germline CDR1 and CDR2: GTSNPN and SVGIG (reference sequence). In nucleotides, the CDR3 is TGTGCCTGGTGGGAAGAGGGACAGGGGGCAATTGGCGACACCATATATTTT. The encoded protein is CAWWEEGQGAIGDTIYF.

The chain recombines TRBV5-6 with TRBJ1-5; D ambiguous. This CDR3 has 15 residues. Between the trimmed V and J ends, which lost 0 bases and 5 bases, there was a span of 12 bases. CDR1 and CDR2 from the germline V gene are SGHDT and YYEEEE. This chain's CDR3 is CASSLGAGIDQPQHF. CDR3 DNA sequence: TGTGCCAGCAGCTTGGGTGCAGGAATAGATCAGCCCCAGCATTTT.

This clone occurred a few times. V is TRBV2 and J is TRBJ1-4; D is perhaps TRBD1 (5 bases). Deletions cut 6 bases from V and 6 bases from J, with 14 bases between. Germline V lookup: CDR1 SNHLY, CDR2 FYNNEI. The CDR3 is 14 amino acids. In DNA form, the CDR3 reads TGTGCCAGCAGCTCCAAGGGGTGGGATGAAAAACTGTTTTTT. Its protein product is CASSSKGWDEKLFF.

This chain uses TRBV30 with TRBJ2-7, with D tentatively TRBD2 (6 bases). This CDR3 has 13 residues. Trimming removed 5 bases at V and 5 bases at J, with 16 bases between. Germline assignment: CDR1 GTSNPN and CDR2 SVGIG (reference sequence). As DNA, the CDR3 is TGTGCCTGGGCGTTGGGGGGAGTGGACGAGCAGTACTTC. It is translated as CAWALGGVDEQYF.

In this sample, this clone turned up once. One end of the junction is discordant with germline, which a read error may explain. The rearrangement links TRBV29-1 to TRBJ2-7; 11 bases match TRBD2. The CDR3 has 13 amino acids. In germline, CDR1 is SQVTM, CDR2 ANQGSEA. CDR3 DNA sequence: TGCAGCGTTGAAGATTTGACTAGCGGGGCACTGTTATTC. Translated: CSVEDLTSGALLF.

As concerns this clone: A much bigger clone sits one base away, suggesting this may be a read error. The chain's CDR3 is CASSLDGNQPQHF. The DNA for the CDR3 is TGTGCCAGCAGCTTAGACGGGAATCAGCCCCAGCATTTT. The chain employs TRBV7-9 and TRBJ1-5; D uncertain. The CDR3 has 13 amino acids. Looked up from germline, CDR1 is SEHNR and CDR2 is FQNEAQ (reference sequence). Deletions cut 1 base from V and 4 bases from J, with 5 bases between. The whole variable domain, remainder taken from reference TRBV7-9 and TRBJ1-5, is DTGVSQNPRHKITKRGQNVTFRCDPISEHNRLYWYRQTLGQGPEFLTYFQNEAQLEKSRLLSDRFSAERPKGSFSTLEIQRTEQGDSAMYLCASSLDGNQPQHFGDGTRLSIL.

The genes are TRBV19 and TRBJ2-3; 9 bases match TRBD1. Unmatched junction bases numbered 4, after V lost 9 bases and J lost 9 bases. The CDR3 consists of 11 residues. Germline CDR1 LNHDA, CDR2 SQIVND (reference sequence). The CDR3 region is CASTGGATQYF. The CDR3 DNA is TGTGCCAGCACAGGGGGCGCGACGCAGTATTTT.

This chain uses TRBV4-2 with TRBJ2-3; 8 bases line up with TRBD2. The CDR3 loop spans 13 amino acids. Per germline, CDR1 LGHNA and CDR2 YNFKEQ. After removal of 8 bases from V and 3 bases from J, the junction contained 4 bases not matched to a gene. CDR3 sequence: CASGAGDTDTQYF. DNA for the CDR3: TGTGCCAGCGGAGCGGGAGATACAGATACGCAGTATTTT.

The CDR3 spells CASSYSRGLAADTQYF. The CDR3 region has the DNA TGTGCCAGCAGTTACTCGAGGGGACTAGCGGCAGATACGCAGTATTTT. The chain links TRBV6-5 to TRBJ2-3, with TRBD2 identical over 11 bases. V lost 0 bases, J lost 4 bases, and 3 bases stayed unmatched. The CDR3 extends over 16 amino acids. Per the germline V gene, CDR1 is MNHEY and CDR2 is SVGAGI.

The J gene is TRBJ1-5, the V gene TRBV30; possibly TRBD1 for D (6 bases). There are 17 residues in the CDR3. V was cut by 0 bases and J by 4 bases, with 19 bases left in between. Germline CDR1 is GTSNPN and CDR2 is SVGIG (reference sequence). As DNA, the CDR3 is TGTGCCTGGAGTGTTCCTAACGGACAGAGGTTAAATCAGCCCCAGCATTTT. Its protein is CAWSVPNGQRLNQPQHF.

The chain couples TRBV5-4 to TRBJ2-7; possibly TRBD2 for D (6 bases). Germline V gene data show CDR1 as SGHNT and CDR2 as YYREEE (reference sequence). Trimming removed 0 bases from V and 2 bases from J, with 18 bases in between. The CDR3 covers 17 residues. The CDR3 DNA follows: TGTGCCAGCAGCTTGGGAGGGGCGGGGAAACCACCCTACGAGCAGTACTTC. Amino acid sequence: CASSLGGAGKPPYEQYF.

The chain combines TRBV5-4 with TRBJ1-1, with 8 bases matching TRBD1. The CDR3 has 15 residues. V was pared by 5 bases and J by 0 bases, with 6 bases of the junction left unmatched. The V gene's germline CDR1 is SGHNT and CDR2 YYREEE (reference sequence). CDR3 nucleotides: TGTGCCAGCAGGGCCCCAGGGGGCTTGAACACTGAAGCTTTCTTT. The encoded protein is CASRAPGGLNTEAFF.